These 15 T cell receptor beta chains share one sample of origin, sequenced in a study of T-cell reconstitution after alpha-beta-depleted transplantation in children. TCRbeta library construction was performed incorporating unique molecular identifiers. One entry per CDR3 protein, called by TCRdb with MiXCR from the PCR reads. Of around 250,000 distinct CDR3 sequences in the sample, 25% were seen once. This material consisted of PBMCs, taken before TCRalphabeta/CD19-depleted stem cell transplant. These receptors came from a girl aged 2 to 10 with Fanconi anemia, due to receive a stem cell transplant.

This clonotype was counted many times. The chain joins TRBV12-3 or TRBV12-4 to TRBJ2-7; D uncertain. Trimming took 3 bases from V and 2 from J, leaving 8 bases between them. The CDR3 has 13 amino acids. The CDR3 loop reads CASSFGITYEQYF. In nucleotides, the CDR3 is TGTGCCAGCAGTTTTGGGATCACCTACGAGCAGTACTTC.

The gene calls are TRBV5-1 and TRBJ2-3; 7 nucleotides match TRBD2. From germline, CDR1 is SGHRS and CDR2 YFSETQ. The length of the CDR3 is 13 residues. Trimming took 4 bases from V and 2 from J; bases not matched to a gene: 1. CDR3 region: CASSRGVTDTQYF. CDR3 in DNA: TGCGCCAGCAGCCGGGGGGTCACAGATACGCAGTATTTT.

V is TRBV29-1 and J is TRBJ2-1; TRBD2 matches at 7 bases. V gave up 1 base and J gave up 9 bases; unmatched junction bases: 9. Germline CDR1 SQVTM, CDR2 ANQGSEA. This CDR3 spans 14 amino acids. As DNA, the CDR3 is TGCAGCGTTGAAGGGAGTGGGAGGGCCGTTGAGCAGTTCTTC. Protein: CSVEGSGRAVEQFF.

CDR3 amino acids: CASRIAARDSMIYEQYF. In DNA form, the CDR3 reads TGCGCCAGCAGAATAGCCGCCCGGGACTCTATGATATACGAGCAGTACTTC. The V and J genes are TRBV5-1 and TRBJ2-7, with a weak D call TRBD2 (6 bases). This CDR3 contains 17 residues. V lost 5 bases and J 4 bases, leaving 25 bases between the germline ends. Germline-derived CDR1 and CDR2 are SGHRS and YFSETQ.

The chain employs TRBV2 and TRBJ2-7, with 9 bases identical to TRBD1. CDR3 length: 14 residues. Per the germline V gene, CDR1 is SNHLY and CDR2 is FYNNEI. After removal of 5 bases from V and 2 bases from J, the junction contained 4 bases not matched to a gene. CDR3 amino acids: CASSLQGATYEQYF. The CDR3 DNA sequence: TGTGCCAGCAGTCTACAGGGGGCTACCTACGAGCAGTACTTC.

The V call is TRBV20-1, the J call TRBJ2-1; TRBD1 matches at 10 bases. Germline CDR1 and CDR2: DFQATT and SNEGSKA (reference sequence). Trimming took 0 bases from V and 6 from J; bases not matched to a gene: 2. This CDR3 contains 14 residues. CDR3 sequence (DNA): TGCAGTGCTAGAGAAGGGACAGGGGCCAATGAGCAGTTCTTC. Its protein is CSAREGTGANEQFF.

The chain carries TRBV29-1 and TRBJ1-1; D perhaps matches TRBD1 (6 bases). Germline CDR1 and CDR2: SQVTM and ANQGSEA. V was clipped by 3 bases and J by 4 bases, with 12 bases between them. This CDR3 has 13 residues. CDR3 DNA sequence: TGCAGCGTTGATTCAGGGGCCTTCACTGAAGCTTTCTTT. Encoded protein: CSVDSGAFTEAFF.

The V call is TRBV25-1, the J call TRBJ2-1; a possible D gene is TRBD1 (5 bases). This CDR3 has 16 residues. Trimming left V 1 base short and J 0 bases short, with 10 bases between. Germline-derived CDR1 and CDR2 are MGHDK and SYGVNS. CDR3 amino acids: CASSEWGPSSYNEQFF. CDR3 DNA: TGTGCCAGCAGTGAATGGGGCCCCAGCTCCTACAATGAGCAGTTCTTC.

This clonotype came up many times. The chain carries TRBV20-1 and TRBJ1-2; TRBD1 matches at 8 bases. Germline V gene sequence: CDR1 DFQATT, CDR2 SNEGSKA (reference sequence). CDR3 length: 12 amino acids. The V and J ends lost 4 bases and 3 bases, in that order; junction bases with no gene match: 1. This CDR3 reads CSAMTGDYGYTF. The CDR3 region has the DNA TGCAGTGCTATGACAGGGGACTATGGCTACACCTTC.

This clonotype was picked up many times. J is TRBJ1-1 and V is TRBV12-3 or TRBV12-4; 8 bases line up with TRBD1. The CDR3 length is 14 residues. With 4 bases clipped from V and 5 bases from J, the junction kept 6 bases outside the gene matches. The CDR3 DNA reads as TGTGCCAGCAGTTCTACAGGGGGAGGGACTGAAGCTTTCTTT. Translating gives CASSSTGGGTEAFF.

The CDR3, as DNA: TGCAGCGTTGATGCGGAGGGCCTTCACGAGCAGTACTTC. Residues: CSVDAEGLHEQYF. The chain links TRBV29-1 to TRBJ2-7; tentative D call: TRBD2 (6 bases). CDR3 size: 13 residues. V was pared by 3 bases and J by 5 bases, with 14 bases between. The germline CDR1 and CDR2 sequences are SQVTM and ANQGSEA.

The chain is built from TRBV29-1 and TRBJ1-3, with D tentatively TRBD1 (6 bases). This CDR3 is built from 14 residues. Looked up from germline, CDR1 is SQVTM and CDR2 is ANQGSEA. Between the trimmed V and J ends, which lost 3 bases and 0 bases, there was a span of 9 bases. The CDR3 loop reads CSVDIQGSGNTIYF. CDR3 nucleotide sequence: TGCAGCGTTGACATACAGGGCTCTGGAAACACCATATATTTT.

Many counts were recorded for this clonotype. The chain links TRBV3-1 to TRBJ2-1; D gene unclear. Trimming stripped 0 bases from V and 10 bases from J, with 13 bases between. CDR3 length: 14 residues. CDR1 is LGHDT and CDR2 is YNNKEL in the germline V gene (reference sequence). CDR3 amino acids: CASSQEPLRAEQFF. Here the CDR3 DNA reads TGTGCCAGCAGCCAAGAGCCCCTCCGGGCGGAGCAGTTCTTC.

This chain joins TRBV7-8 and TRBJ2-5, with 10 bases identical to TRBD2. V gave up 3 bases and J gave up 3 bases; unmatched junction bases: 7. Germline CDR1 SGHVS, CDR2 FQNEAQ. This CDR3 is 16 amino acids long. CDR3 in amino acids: CASSLASGGWEETQYF. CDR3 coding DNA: TGTGCCAGCAGCTTGGCTAGCGGGGGTTGGGAAGAGACCCAGTACTTC.

The DNA of the CDR3 is TGTGCCAGCAGTTTATCGCAGGGGTATGGCTACACCTTC. It is translated as CASSLSQGYGYTF. The chain carries TRBV27 and TRBJ1-2, with D perhaps TRBD1 (6 bases). The CDR3 has 13 amino acids. V lost 0 bases, J lost 5 bases, and 7 bases lay in between. CDR1 and CDR2 (germline): MNHEY, SMNVEV (reference sequence).